A selection of T cell receptor beta chains follows, all from one sample in a study of T cell changes during pregnancy in multiple sclerosis. The data were produced by immunoSEQ multiplex PCR, yet TCRdb's version contains in-frame clones alone and is incomplete. This table holds tens of thousands of clones, 80% to 95% found once. Specimen: peripheral blood, collected in the first trimester of pregnancy. These receptors came from a female donor with multiple sclerosis, enrolled in a pregnancy study. Each CDR3 is given with its conserved first and last residue. Each record gives: J gene, D gene, V gene, clone size, CDR3 protein, CDR3 DNA. The D gene is left open where the match is weak. Where a row states a size, it is once, few, many or the class of an expanded clone; other rows omit it.

>TRBJ2-3|NA|TRBV7-3|NA
CASSLTGRGTSTDTQYF
TGTGCCAGCAGCTTAACGGGGCGGGGTACTAGCACAGATACGCAGTATTTT
>TRBJ1-1|TRBD1|TRBV5-4|NA
CASSLYRTGLEAFF
TGTGCCAGCAGCTTGTACAGGACAGGCCTTGAAGCTTTCTTT
>TRBJ2-7|NA|TRBV4-3|NA
CASSQDYGVLSYEQYF
TGCGCCAGCAGCCAAGATTATGGAGTTTTATCCTACGAGCAGTACTTC
>TRBJ2-7|NA|TRBV28|NA
CASITGGSGGSYEQYF
TGTGCCAGCATTACCGGAGGATCAGGGGGGTCCTACGAGCAGTACTTC
>TRBJ2-7|NA|TRBV30|NA
CAWCLPSSVGEQYF
TGTGCCTGGTGCCTACCCTCTAGCGTCGGCGAGCAGTACTTC
>TRBJ1-3|NA|TRBV30|NA
CASPGGNIGNTIYF
TGTGCCTCCCCCGGAGGAAACATAGGAAACACCATATATTTT
>TRBJ1-2|TRBD1|TRBV6-5|NA
CASGGTGGVYGYTF
TGTGCCAGCGGCGGGACAGGGGGCGTCTATGGCTACACCTTC
>TRBJ1-1|NA|TRBV9|few
CASSVVGGDTEAFF
TGTGCCAGCAGCGTAGTGGGGGGAGACACTGAAGCTTTCTTT
>TRBJ2-4|NA|TRBV9|NA
CASSSLGQGGIQYF
TGTGCCAGCAGCTCCTTGGGGCAGGGTGGTATTCAGTACTTC
>TRBJ2-7|TRBD2|TRBV27|NA
CASSLTGLAGYEQYF
TGTGCCAGCAGTTTAACGGGACTAGCGGGATACGAGCAGTACTTC
>TRBJ1-1|NA|TRBV5-1|once
CASGFQGGDTEAFF
TGCGCCAGCGGATTCCAGGGCGGGGACACTGAAGCTTTCTTT
>TRBJ2-5|TRBD2|TRBV7-3|NA
CASSLGAGGFQETQYF
TGTGCCAGCAGCCTCGGTGCGGGGGGTTTCCAAGAGACCCAGTACTTC
>TRBJ2-7|TRBD2|TRBV2|NA
CASIEISGRTYEQYF
TGTGCCAGCATCGAGATTAGCGGGAGAACCTACGAGCAGTACTTC
>TRBJ1-1|TRBD1|TRBV30|few
CARHRGPEAFF
TGTGCCCGCCACAGGGGGCCCGAAGCTTTCTTT
>TRBJ1-1|NA|TRBV11-2|NA
CASSLGWGQTEAFF
TGTGCCAGCAGCTTAGGGTGGGGGCAAACTGAAGCTTTCTTT
>TRBJ2-5|TRBD2|TRBV11-2|NA
CASSLGASGETQYF
TGTGCCAGCAGCTTAGGGGCTAGCGGAGAGACCCAGTACTTC
>TRBJ1-5|NA|TRBV19|NA
CASSIDSIGGDYNQPQHF
TGTGCCAGTAGTATAGATTCTATTGGAGGAGACTACAATCAGCCCCAGCATTTT
>TRBJ1-2|NA|TRBV7-2|NA
CASSPDRVDGYTF
TGTGCCAGCAGCCCCGACAGAGTCGATGGCTACACCTTC
>TRBJ1-1|NA|TRBV19|NA
CASSRRGVDTEAFF
TGTGCCAGTAGTAGGAGGGGCGTGGACACTGAAGCTTTCTTT
>TRBJ2-7|TRBD2|TRBV5-4|NA
CASSLGGGANEQYF
TGTGCCAGCAGCTTAGGCGGGGGGGCCAACGAGCAGTACTTC
>TRBJ1-2|TRBD1|TRBV11-2|NA
CASSGPQPGTGGLNYGYTF
TGTGCCAGCAGCGGACCCCAACCCGGGACAGGGGGTCTCAACTATGGCTACACCTTC
>TRBJ2-3|TRBD2|TRBV29-1|NA
CSVDGLAAGDTQYF
TGCAGCGTAGACGGACTAGCAGCCGGGGATACGCAGTATTTT
>TRBJ2-1|TRBD2|TRBV29-1|NA
CSVSWRGGVNEQFF
TGCAGCGTTTCTTGGCGCGGGGGTGTCAATGAGCAGTTCTTC
>TRBJ2-3|TRBD2|TRBV9|NA
CASSVDPSGGVADTQYF
TGTGCCAGCAGCGTAGATCCTAGCGGGGGGGTTGCAGATACGCAGTATTTT
>TRBJ1-1|NA|TRBV29-1|NA
CSVESSRTEAFF
TGCAGCGTTGAAAGCTCTCGGACTGAAGCTTTCTTT
>TRBJ2-3|TRBD2|TRBV6-5|once
CASSGTSGFAEAQYF
TGTGCCAGCAGCGGGACTAGCGGCTTTGCAGAAGCGCAGTATTTT
>TRBJ2-7|TRBD2|TRBV7-6|few
CASSLVAGPSYEQYF
TGTGCCAGCAGCTTAGTAGCGGGCCCCTCCTACGAGCAGTACTTC
>TRBJ2-7|NA|TRBV4-3|once
CASSQDRSYEQYF
TGCGCCAGCAGCCAAGATAGGAGCTACGAGCAGTACTTC
>TRBJ1-2|TRBD1|TRBV2|NA
CASSDGDRASYGYTF
TGTGCCAGCAGTGATGGGGACAGGGCTTCCTATGGCTACACCTTC
>TRBJ2-1|TRBD1|TRBV7-9|NA
CASRLVAGQGSAYNEQFF
TGTGCCAGCAGATTGGTGGCGGGACAGGGGAGTGCATACAATGAGCAGTTCTTC
>TRBJ1-2|NA|TRBV6-5|NA
CASSYSIVQGGYTF
TGTGCCAGCAGTTACTCGATAGTTCAGGGAGGCTACACCTTC
>TRBJ2-2|NA|TRBV10-2|NA
CAARRELADTGELFF
TGCGCCGCCCGAAGGGAGCTAGCAGACACCGGGGAGCTGTTTTTT
>TRBJ2-7|TRBD2|TRBV6-5|NA
CASDSSGGGEQYF
TGTGCCAGCGACTCTAGCGGGGGGGGTGAGCAGTACTTC
>TRBJ1-4|NA|TRBV7-9|NA
CASSLGGEKLFF
TGTGCCAGCAGCTTGGGAGGTGAAAAACTGTTTTTT
>TRBJ1-2|TRBD1|TRBV11-1|once
CASSAQGANYGYTF
TGTGCCAGCAGCGCGCAGGGGGCGAACTATGGCTACACCTTC
>TRBJ2-1|NA|TRBV7-9|NA
CASSPYTQGKLYNEQFF
TGTGCCAGCAGCCCATATACCCAGGGTAAATTATACAATGAGCAGTTCTTC
>TRBJ2-7|NA|TRBV14|NA
CASSQENRVGEQYF
TGTGCCAGCAGCCAAGAGAACAGGGTTGGCGAGCAGTACTTC
>TRBJ2-5|NA|TRBV6-5|NA
CASKLQGGYQETQYF
TGTGCCAGCAAGCTCCAGGGTGGATACCAAGAGACCCAGTACTTC
>TRBJ2-7|NA|TRBV19|NA
CASSKGHDYEQYF
TGTGCCAGTAGCAAGGGACACGACTACGAGCAGTACTTC
>TRBJ2-7|NA|TRBV7-2|NA
CASSWGGGRSLREQYF
TGTGCCAGCAGCTGGGGGGGCGGGAGATCCCTACGCGAGCAGTACTTC
>TRBJ2-1|TRBD2|TRBV7-3|NA
CASSLNQRGVYNEQFF
TGTGCCAGCAGCTTAAATCAGCGGGGGGTCTACAATGAGCAGTTCTTC
>TRBJ1-2|NA|TRBV29-1|NA
CSVEGGGGYTF
TGCAGCGTTGAAGGGGGGGGCGGCTACACCTTC
>TRBJ2-7|TRBD1|TRBV7-6|once
CASSLARDSKTYEQYF
TGTGCCAGCAGCTTAGCCCGGGACAGTAAAACCTACGAGCAGTACTTC
>TRBJ1-6|NA|TRBV6-5|once
CASTWSGANSPLHF
TGTGCCAGCACCTGGTCCGGAGCTAATTCACCCCTCCACTTT
>TRBJ2-2|NA|TRBV5-4|NA
CASSLLFPGELFF
TGTGCCAGCAGCTTGCTTTTCCCCGGGGAGCTGTTTTTT
>TRBJ2-3|TRBD2|TRBV10-3|NA
CASLGLAITDTQYF
TGTGCCAGCTTGGGACTAGCAATCACAGATACGCAGTATTTT
>TRBJ2-5|TRBD2|TRBV25-1|NA
CASGRGGETQYF
TGTGCCAGCGGGAGGGGTGGAGAGACCCAGTACTTC
>TRBJ2-7|TRBD1|TRBV25-1|NA
CASRGTGVSYEQYF
TGTGCCAGCAGGGGGACAGGGGTCTCCTACGAGCAGTACTTC
>TRBJ2-7|TRBD1|TRBV30|once
CAWSFPGGYEQYF
TGTGCCTGGAGTTTTCCAGGGGGCTACGAGCAGTACTTC
>TRBJ2-7|NA|TRBV10-3|NA
CAISESSRTTPYEQYF
TGTGCCATCAGTGAGTCGTCCCGGACAACTCCCTACGAGCAGTACTTC
>TRBJ2-7|TRBD1|TRBV25-1|once
CASSAGQTTYEQYF
TGTGCCAGCAGTGCGGGACAGACCACCTACGAGCAGTACTTC
>TRBJ1-2|TRBD1|TRBV4-2|NA
CASRRTGGNYGYTF
TGTGCCAGCAGGCGGACAGGGGGCAACTATGGCTACACCTTC
>TRBJ1-3|NA|TRBV7-7|NA
CAVLRDTGNTIYF
TGTGCCGTCCTGAGGGATACTGGAAACACCATATATTTT
>TRBJ1-2|NA|TRBV5-6|once
CASSLANYGYTF
TGTGCCAGCAGCTTAGCCAACTATGGCTACACCTTC
>TRBJ2-1|NA|TRBV9|NA
CASSVGAGWRNEQFF
TGTGCCAGCAGCGTAGGTGCGGGGTGGCGCAATGAGCAGTTCTTC
>TRBJ2-7|TRBD2|TRBV29-1|NA
CSAISGGSYEQYF
TGCAGCGCAATCTCGGGGGGGAGCTACGAGCAGTACTTC
>TRBJ2-5|TRBD1|TRBV7-9|NA
CASSLGGWETQYF
TGTGCCAGCAGCCTAGGGGGCTGGGAGACCCAGTACTTC
>TRBJ2-7|TRBD1|TRBV19|NA
CASRRQGAGYEQYF
TGTGCCAGCCGGCGGCAGGGGGCGGGCTACGAGCAGTACTTC
>TRBJ2-5|NA|TRBV6-1|NA
CASSEARETQYF
TGTGCCAGCAGTGAAGCTCGGGAGACCCAGTACTTC
>TRBJ1-4|NA|TRBV4-2|once
CASSLDREKLFF
TGTGCCAGCAGCCTAGACCGGGAAAAACTGTTTTTT